This TCR beta chain was identified during a study of T cell responses to AZD1222 COVID-19 vaccine. Study-wide points: Only a handful of people who got AZD1222 tested seropositive at baseline. Donors in the cohort were predominantly white British and more often female, and clonal diversity was possibly underestimated.

The CDR3 is 15 residues long. The germline V gene encodes CDR1 SGHDN and CDR2 FVKESK. Trimming took 4 bases from V and 3 from J; bases not matched to a gene: 5. Using immunoSEQ multiplex PCR, the repertoire was profiled, and TCRdb retains in-frame clones only, with some absent. The sample lists fewer than 150,000 clones, roughly 92% occurring once. Details on this clone: Its specificity is unknown.

The sequence was collected from an adult in good health. V gene TRBV14 combines with J gene TRBJ1-2, with 10 positions matching TRBD1. The sample consisted of peripheral blood, taken on day 0 of AZD1222 vaccination. The chain's CDR3 is CASSPGTGADYGYTF. The CDR3 DNA follows: TGTGCCAGCAGCCCTGGGACAGGGGCGGACTATGGCTACACCTTC.